This T cell receptor beta chain was identified during a study of blood T cell repertoires in COVID-19. Study details: The United States, Italy and Spain provided the acute and convalescent COVID-19 samples. In each case, the material was cDNA or gDNA derived from T cells, B-cell-depleted T cells, or PBMCs.

Patients at the Seattle site were enrolled during active infection and followed longitudinally. Germline V CDR1 and CDR2: KGHDR, SFDVKD. This CDR3 region has 15 residues. V lost 0 bases, J lost 3 bases, and 3 bases stayed unmatched. Under the authors' procedure: For nucleated cells, counts were estimated from reference gene primer amplification. This table comes from immunoSEQ multiplex PCR, and its TCRdb copy is limited to in-frame clones, with some not included. Clonal size and the V and J genes are those of that table, whereas D and trimming came from the DNA. The table shows over 130,000 clones, with 80% to 85% occurring only once.

This TCR came from a man between 25 and 39 years old with COVID-19, enrolled during active disease. The sample consisted of peripheral blood. V and J are TRBV24-1 and TRBJ2-7, with 8 nucleotides matching TRBD2. DNA for the CDR3: TGTGCCACCAGTGATTTGTCGGGGGGGCTCTACGAGCAGTACTTC. It yields the protein CATSDLSGGLYEQYF.